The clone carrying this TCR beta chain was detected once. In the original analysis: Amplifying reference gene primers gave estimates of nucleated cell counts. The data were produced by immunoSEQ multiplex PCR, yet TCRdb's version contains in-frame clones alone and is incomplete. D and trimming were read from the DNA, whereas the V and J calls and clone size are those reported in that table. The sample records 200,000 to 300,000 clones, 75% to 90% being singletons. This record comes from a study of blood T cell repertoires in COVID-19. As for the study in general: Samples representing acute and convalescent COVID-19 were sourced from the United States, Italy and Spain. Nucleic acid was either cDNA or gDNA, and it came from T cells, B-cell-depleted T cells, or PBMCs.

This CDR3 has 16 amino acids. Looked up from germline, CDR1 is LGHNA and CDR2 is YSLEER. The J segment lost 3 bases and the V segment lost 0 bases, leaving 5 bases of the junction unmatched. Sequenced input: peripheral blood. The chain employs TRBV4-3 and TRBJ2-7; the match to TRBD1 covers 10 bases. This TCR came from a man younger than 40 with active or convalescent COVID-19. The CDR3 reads CASSQDLGTGVYEQYF. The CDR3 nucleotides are TGCGCCAGCAGCCAAGATTTAGGGACAGGGGTCTACGAGCAGTACTTC.